Sequencing of this T cell receptor beta chain was carried out in a study of somatic mutations in cytotoxic T cells in rheumatoid arthritis. Clones were sequenced by immunoSEQ multiplex PCR, and TCRdb holds only the in-frame ones, with some missing. The sample consists of roughly 18,000 clones, 65% to 80% of them appearing once. This CDR3 region has 17 residues. CDR1 and CDR2 from the germline V gene are SGDLS and YYNGEE. Trimming stripped 1 base from V and 1 base from J, with 15 bases between. The sequencing input was CD8+ T cells sorted from blood. The gene calls are TRBV9 and TRBJ2-1, with TRBD2 as a possible D gene (6 bases). The TCR originated in an adult with rheumatoid arthritis. This CDR3 reads CASSVLEGVGSYNEQFF. The CDR3 region has the DNA TGTGCCAGCAGCGTACTGGAGGGAGTGGGGTCCTACAATGAGCAGTTCTTC. Using reference TRBV9 and TRBJ2-1 for the parts outside the CDR3, the full variable domain is DSGVTQTPKHLITATGQRVTLRCSPRSGDLSVYWYQQSLDQGLQFLIQYYNGEERAKGNILERFSAQQFPDLHSELNLSSLELGDSALYFCASSVLEGVGSYNEQFFGPGTRLTVL.